This TCR beta chain is drawn from a study of blood T cell repertoires in COVID-19. At the level of the study: Sample material is recorded as cDNA or gDNA derived from T cells, B-cell-depleted T cells, or PBMCs.

Germline CDR1 and CDR2: SGHTA and FQGNSA. V was cut by 6 bases and J by 0 bases, with 12 bases left in between. The CDR3 has 15 residues. Profiled with immunoSEQ multiplex PCR; TCRdb holds only in-frame clones, not every one. The sample carries around 150,000 clones, about 88% recorded once. Material for sequencing was peripheral blood. The sequence was obtained from a man aged 45-65 years with active or convalescent COVID-19. The chain employs TRBV7-2 and TRBJ2-1; D not certain. Here the CDR3 DNA reads TGTGCCAGCAGTTTTAACCCGAGCTCCTACAATGAGCAGTTCTTC. This encodes CASSFNPSSYNEQFF.